This T cell receptor (beta chain) was identified in a study of OX40 agonist ivuxolimab in advanced cancers. Study details: Participants, 75% to 90% male, averaged about 59 years of age, ranging from about 23 to 79. Whole-study findings and limits: Clonal expansion was seen in CD4+ and CD8+ blood T cells by week 6 at 0.1 to 3.0 mg/kg. The authors also found low normalized T-cell clonal expansion in some nonresponders.

The CDR3 has 19 residues. Germline loops: CDR1 MNHEY, CDR2 SMNVEV (reference sequence). After removal of 5 bases from V and 4 bases from J, the junction contained 16 bases not matched to a gene. The method was immunoSEQ multiplex PCR; TCRdb's version includes in-frame clones alone and lacks a portion of them. This repertoire shows under 45,000 clones, 80% to 90% found once; its top ten account for roughly 2.5%. Comments on this clone: Its target is not known.

The source material was CD4+ or CD8+ T cells sorted from blood, sampled in a trial of the OX40 agonist ivuxolimab. The chain joins TRBV27 to TRBJ2-1; 11 bases map to TRBD2. The sequence came from an adult with an advanced solid tumor such as melanoma, head and neck, liver or kidney cancer. This CDR3 is CASSPTGTSGTLAYNEQFF. The CDR3 DNA follows: TGTGCCAGCAGTCCCACCGGGACTAGCGGCACTCTTGCTTACAATGAGCAGTTCTTC.